This T cell receptor (beta chain) was retrieved from a study of T cells in Graves' hyperthyroidism and ophthalmopathy. Whole-study context: The initial diagnosis was the point when peripheral blood was collected, ahead of any treatment.

This clonotype was recorded at least ten times. It was RNA transcripts that yielded the amplified TCR beta CDR3 regions. First-round RT-PCR targeting the TCR CDR3 was performed with the HTBI primer set. TCRdb independently ran MiXCR on the multiplex PCR reads; one entry per CDR3 protein. The table has about 360,000 distinct CDR3 sequences, about 13% seen once; the top ten hold over 8.5%. Germline CDR1 is SGHAT and CDR2 is FQNNGV. This CDR3 is built from 11 residues. Trimming left V 5 bases short and J 7 bases short, with 9 bases between. This chain joins TRBV11-2 and TRBJ2-7, with D perhaps given as TRBD1 or TRBD2 (5 bases each). The receptor was derived from a woman under 30 with Graves' hyperthyroidism. Sample: blood. The CDR3, as DNA: TGTGCCAGCAGCATGGGGGAAGAGCAGTACTTC. This translates into CASSMGEEQYF.